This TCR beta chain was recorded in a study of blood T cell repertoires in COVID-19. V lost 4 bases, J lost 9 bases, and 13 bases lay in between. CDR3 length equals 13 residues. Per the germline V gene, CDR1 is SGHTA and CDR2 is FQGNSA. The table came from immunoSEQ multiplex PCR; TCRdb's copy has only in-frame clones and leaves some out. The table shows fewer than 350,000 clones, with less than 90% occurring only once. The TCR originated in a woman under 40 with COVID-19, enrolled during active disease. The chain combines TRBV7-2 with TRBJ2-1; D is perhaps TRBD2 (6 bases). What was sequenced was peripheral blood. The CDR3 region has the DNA TGTGCCAGCAGCTCCGGGGCGGGGCCTGAGCAGTTCTTC. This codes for CASSSGAGPEQFF.